Listed here are 21 T cell receptor beta chains from one sample, sequenced in a study of vaccination effects on CD4 cells after COVID-19. When around nine days of culture had elapsed, CD4+ T cells were isolated. The infection with SARS-CoV-2 (confirmed by PCR) occurred in this person between March and December 2020. Everyone in the study got two shots of either the BNT162b2 or mRNA-1273 vaccine. Some clones are missing from TCRdb's copy, which holds only in-frame ones; the method was immunoSEQ multiplex PCR. Among fewer than 55,000 clones, around 76% were seen once, and the ten largest hold roughly 3.6%. The antigens for these receptors are not known. The source was CD4+ T cells from PBMCs cultured without peptide, collected after COVID-19 vaccination. These receptors were collected from a human donor who had a prior SARS-CoV-2 infection.

This clone appeared a single time. The V and J genes are TRBV4-2 and TRBJ2-3; unclear D gene. Germline CDR1 LGHNA, CDR2 YNFKEQ. V gave up 9 bases and J gave up 2 bases, with 12 bases separating them. The CDR3 loop spans 13 amino acids. The CDR3 DNA is TGTGCCAGTCAGGCCGGGTTCACAGATACGCAGTATTTT. The encoded protein is CASQAGFTDTQYF.

Notes on this clone: At one end, the junction sequence differs from germline, possibly due to a read error. This chain joins TRBV10-3 and TRBJ1-6; possibly TRBD1 for D (6 bases). Germline loops: CDR1 ENHRY, CDR2 SYGVKD. This CDR3 contains 13 residues. This chain's CDR3 is CATSGTSLSPLHF. In DNA, the CDR3 is TGTGCCACCAGTGGGACATCCCTTTCACCCCTCCACTTT.

The gene calls are TRBV29-1 and TRBJ2-5; no reliable D call. The ends were cut back, 3 bases at V and 5 bases at J, with 7 bases in the middle. Per germline, CDR1 SQVTM and CDR2 ANQGSEA. The length of the CDR3 is 11 residues. CDR3 sequence: CSVDLGETQYF. CDR3 DNA: TGCAGCGTTGATCTGGGGGAGACCCAGTACTTC.

The rearrangement joins TRBV29-1 to TRBJ2-5; D is unresolved. Germline V lookup: CDR1 SQVTM, CDR2 ANQGSEA. CDR3 length equals 13 residues. The ends were cut back, 7 bases at V and 1 base at J, with 13 bases in the middle. CDR3 protein: CSARRPVQETQYF. In DNA, the CDR3 is TGCAGCGCTCGGCGTCCCGTCCAAGAGACCCAGTACTTC.

This clone has a handful of counts. This chain links TRBV15 with TRBJ2-7; 8 nucleotides align to TRBD2. Trimming removed 6 bases from V and 3 bases from J; junction bases left unmatched: 7. The CDR3 loop spans 14 amino acids. The germline gives CDR1 LNHNV, CDR2 YYDKDF (reference sequence). CDR3 DNA sequence: TGTGCCACCAGTAAGACTAGCGCTGACTACGAGCAGTACTTC. Amino acids: CATSKTSADYEQYF.

This clone appeared a single time. The rearrangement uses TRBV3-1 (or the pseudogene TRBV3-2) and TRBJ1-4; a possible D gene is TRBD1 (5 bases). Germline lookup yields CDR1 LGHDT and CDR2 YNNKEL (reference sequence). V was pared by 4 bases and J by 2 bases, with 8 bases between. CDR3 length equals 14 residues. The CDR3 loop reads CASSPGVTNEKLFF. CDR3 coding DNA: TGTGCCAGCAGCCCGGGGGTCACTAATGAAAAACTGTTTTTT.

Only one count was recorded for this clone. The chain joins TRBV2 to TRBJ2-2; TRBD2 aligns across 12 bases. After removal of 6 bases from V and 5 bases from J, the junction contained 4 bases not matched to a gene. The CDR3 totals 15 residues. Per germline, CDR1 SNHLY and CDR2 FYNNEI. CDR3 nucleotides: TGTGCCAGCAGGGTAGGACTAGCGGGAACCGGGGAGCTGTTTTTT. Its translation is CASRVGLAGTGELFF.

The J gene is TRBJ2-1, the V gene TRBV18, with 8 bases lining up with TRBD2. V shed 2 bases, J shed 5 bases, and the junction held 8 bases outside the gene matches. The CDR3 has 16 residues. Germline V CDR1 and CDR2: KGHSH, LQKENI. The CDR3, as DNA: TGTGCCAGCTCACCATGGACGCGGGAGGATGACAATGAGCAGTTCTTC. This gives the protein CASSPWTREDDNEQFF.

The DNA of the CDR3 is TGTGCCACCAGTGATTTCGGACAGGGTCTGTACTTC. It codes for CATSDFGQGLYF. The V gene is TRBV24-1, the J gene TRBJ2-7, with 8 bases fitting TRBD1. V lost 1 base, J lost 12 bases, and 4 bases stayed unmatched. This CDR3 has 12 amino acids. Germline-derived CDR1 and CDR2 are KGHDR and SFDVKD.

The sample holds one count of this clone. The V and J genes are TRBV5-4 and TRBJ1-2, with no clear D. V shed 2 bases and J shed 8 bases, with 19 bases lying between them. CDR1 SGHNT and CDR2 YYREEE come from the germline V gene (reference sequence). The CDR3 runs to 15 residues. The CDR3 reads CASSFGRDQVLGYTF. The CDR3 nucleotides read TGTGCCAGCAGCTTTGGCCGGGATCAGGTTTTAGGCTACACCTTC.

The V gene is TRBV6-1, the J gene TRBJ2-7; weak D call: TRBD1 (5 bases). The germline gives CDR1 MNHNS, CDR2 SASEGT. V gave up 1 base and J gave up 3 bases, with 10 bases separating them. This CDR3 region has 14 residues. CDR3 in DNA: TGTGCCAGCAGTGAAGGGGGCGCGGTCTACGAGCAGTACTTC. Translating gives CASSEGGAVYEQYF.

The rearrangement joins TRBV3-1 (or the pseudogene TRBV3-2) to TRBJ2-3; 10 nucleotides align to TRBD2. Germline V gene lookup returns CDR1 LGHDT and CDR2 YNNKEL (reference sequence). The CDR3 has 20 residues. V lost 0 bases and J lost 2; bases outside the gene matches: 14. This chain's CDR3 is CASSQDPWASGRGYTDTQYF. In DNA form, the CDR3 reads TGTGCCAGCAGCCAAGATCCTTGGGCTAGCGGGAGAGGGTACACAGATACGCAGTATTTT.

This sequence joins TRBV5-1 and TRBJ1-4; TRBD1 matches 9 bases. The CDR3 has 15 amino acids. Trimming cost V 6 bases and J 7 bases; bases outside gene matches: 10. Germline V lookup: CDR1 SGHRS, CDR2 YFSETQ. This CDR3 reads CASTPGQGSSEKLFF. The DNA for the CDR3 is TGCGCCAGCACCCCCGGACAGGGGTCGAGTGAAAAACTGTTTTTT.

The chain has TRBV25-1 and TRBJ1-1; 7 positions match TRBD1. V trimming: 1 base; J trimming: 5 bases; junction bases outside the gene matches: 7. Looked up from germline, CDR1 is MGHDK and CDR2 is SYGVNS. This CDR3 has 15 residues. CDR3 loop: CASSESEGAGTEAFF. The CDR3 DNA sequence: TGTGCCAGCAGTGAATCGGAGGGGGCAGGAACTGAAGCTTTCTTT.

The chain recombines TRBV19 with TRBJ2-7; 7 positions agree with TRBD2. Trimming removed 1 base from V and 3 bases from J; junction bases left unmatched: 9. Germline V gene data show CDR1 as LNHDA and CDR2 as SQIVND (reference sequence). The CDR3 runs 16 residues. The CDR3 DNA is TGTGCCAGTAGTATAGTCGGGGGGACCGGGAGCTACGAGCAGTACTTC. Translation gives CASSIVGGTGSYEQYF.

This sequence joins TRBV4-2 and TRBJ2-1; D is ambiguous. This CDR3 has 16 amino acids. V lost 4 bases and J lost 0, with 13 bases in between. The germline V gene has CDR1 LGHNA and CDR2 YNFKEQ. The CDR3 is CASSLAKTRSYNEQFF. The CDR3 DNA reads TGTGCCAGCAGCCTAGCAAAGACCCGCTCCTACAATGAGCAGTTCTTC.

The chain joins TRBV4-3 to TRBJ2-1; D is uncertain. The CDR3 covers 15 residues. V was clipped by 0 bases and J by 6 bases, with 12 bases between them. The germline gives CDR1 LGHNA, CDR2 YSLEER. For the CDR3, the DNA is TGCGCCAGCAGCCAAGACCTACATGGGCCCAATGAGCAGTTCTTC. It encodes CASSQDLHGPNEQFF.

The rearrangement uses TRBV14 and TRBJ2-1, with D perhaps TRBD2 (6 bases). V gave up 2 bases and J gave up 0 bases, with 11 bases separating them. Germline CDR1 and CDR2: SGHDN and FVKESK. This CDR3 is built from 16 residues. For the CDR3, the DNA is TGTGCCAGCAGCCAAATCGGGGGTTACTCCTACAATGAGCAGTTCTTC. Its translation is CASSQIGGYSYNEQFF.

V gene TRBV24-1 combines with J gene TRBJ2-7; 11 nucleotides line up with TRBD1. The CDR3 runs to 18 residues. The germline V gene has CDR1 KGHDR and CDR2 SFDVKD. Trimming removed 3 bases from V and 7 bases from J; junction bases left unmatched: 16. CDR3 coding DNA: TGTGCCACCAGTGATGCCTCTCCGGGACAGGGGGAAGTGGGGGAGCAGTACTTC. Residues: CATSDASPGQGEVGEQYF.

The rearrangement joins TRBV15 to TRBJ2-1; the match to TRBD2 covers 7 bases. The CDR3 has 13 residues. CDR1 and CDR2 from the germline V gene are LNHNV and YYDKDF (reference sequence). Unmatched junction bases numbered 7, after V lost 2 bases and J lost 12 bases. Here the CDR3 reads CATSRSPGLPQFF. Here the CDR3 DNA reads TGTGCCACCAGCAGATCACCGGGACTACCGCAGTTCTTC. Full variable domain (missing parts from reference TRBV15 and TRBJ2-1): DAMVIQNPRYQVTQFGKPVTLSCSQTLNHNVMYWYQQKSSQAPKLLFHYYDKDFNNEADTPDNFQSRRPNTSFCFLDIRSPGLGDTAMYLCATSRSPGLPQFFGPGTRLTVL.

J is TRBJ1-2 and V is TRBV18, with D possibly being TRBD1 (5 bases). This CDR3 has 12 residues. Germline CDR1 is KGHSH and CDR2 is LQKENI. V lost 5 bases to trimming and J lost 4 bases, with 8 bases between them. The CDR3 is CASSDRAYGYTF. CDR3 DNA: TGTGCCAGCTCAGACAGAGCCTATGGCTACACCTTC.